This TCR beta chain was sequenced for a study of cytomegalovirus exposure and HLA in healthy donors. Notes on the study in general: Per published accounts, TCR beta sequences correctly predicted the HLA-A and HLA-B alleles of most subjects.

PCR used 60 Vbeta primers and 13 Jbeta primers. Authors' analysis steps: Later, 65 million to 85 million unique TCR beta chains were counted in an analysis, and about 10 million of them were shared. TCRdb's table, derived via immunoSEQ multiplex PCR, lists solely in-frame clones and lacks some. That table supplies the V and J calls and clone size; D and trimming were determined from the DNA. The repertoire holds approximately 170,000 clones, with roughly 80% as singletons. Germline CDR1 SGDLS, CDR2 YYNGEE. The CDR3 is made up of 16 amino acids. The trim removed 3 bases at V and 3 bases at J, leaving 7 bases unmatched. The sample holds one count of this clone. Its antigen remains unknown.

The specimen was PBMCs. The TCR comes from a woman aged 45-65 years in good health and CMV-seropositive. The chain joins TRBV9 to TRBJ2-7, with 12 bases lining up with TRBD2. The CDR3 region is CASSGRGLAGHYEQYF. CDR3 bases: TGTGCCAGCAGCGGACGCGGACTAGCGGGACACTACGAGCAGTACTTC.